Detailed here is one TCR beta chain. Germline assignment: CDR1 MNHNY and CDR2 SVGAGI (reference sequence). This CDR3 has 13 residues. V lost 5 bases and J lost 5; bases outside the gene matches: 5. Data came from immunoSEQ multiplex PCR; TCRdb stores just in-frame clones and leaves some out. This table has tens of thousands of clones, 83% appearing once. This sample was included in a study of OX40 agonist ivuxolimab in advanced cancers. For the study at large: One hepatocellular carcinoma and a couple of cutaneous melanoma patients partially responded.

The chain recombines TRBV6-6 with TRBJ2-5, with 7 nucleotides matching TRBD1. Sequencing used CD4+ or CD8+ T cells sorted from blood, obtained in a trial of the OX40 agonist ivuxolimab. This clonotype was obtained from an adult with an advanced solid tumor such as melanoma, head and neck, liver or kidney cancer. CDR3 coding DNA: TGTGCCAGCAGTCCCAGGGGGTCGGAGACCCAGTACTTC. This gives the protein CASSPRGSETQYF.